This T cell receptor beta chain was recorded in a study of tumor-infiltrating lymphocytes in primary liver carcinoma. A primer matching the constant region was used to make TCR beta cDNA from around 550 ng of total RNA. For TCR beta, libraries were produced by three nested multiplex PCR rounds using slightly modified ARM-PCR. In the first two PCR rounds, TRBV1-TRBV30 forward primers were paired with a C-beta reverse primer, and each round lasted about 9 cycles. TCRdb redid the calling of the multiplex PCR reads with MiXCR, one entry per CDR3 protein. The sample has 90,000 to 150,000 distinct CDR3 sequences; 65% to 75% are singletons. The CDR3 is made up of 17 amino acids. The germline gives CDR1 SQVTM, CDR2 ANQGSEA. V shed 3 bases and J 8 bases; nucleotides not matched to a gene: 13. Co-extraction yielded RNA and DNA from around 20-30 mg of unsorted bulk tissue.

Sequencing was done on a sample of tumor-adjacent normal liver tissue. This chain links TRBV29-1 with TRBJ2-1, with 13 bases lining up with TRBD2. The source is a woman in her fifties or sixties with primary liver carcinoma and hepatitis B virus infection. The DNA of the CDR3 is TGCAGCGTTGATGGGTATCAGACTAGCGGGAGGAGCGATGAGCAGTTCTTC. Translation: CSVDGYQTSGRSDEQFF.